A single sample gave rise to the 11 T cell receptor beta chains below, sequenced in a study of T-cell memory formation after mild COVID-19. TCRdb redid the calling of the 5' RACE reads with MiXCR, one entry per CDR3 protein. This repertoire shows about 400,000 distinct CDR3 sequences, around 17% found once; its top ten account for 20% to 25%. Sequences were obtained from PBMCs or a T cell subset sorted from them (not recorded which). The receptors derive from a young man who had mild COVID-19 (a few samples of this study predate the infection). Cell type and time point are not known.

The chain links TRBV10-3 to TRBJ2-3, with TRBD2 identical over 7 bases. This CDR3 is 19 amino acids long. V was clipped by 2 bases and J by 1 base; unmatched bases: 15. CDR1 and CDR2 from the germline V gene are ENHRY and SYGVKD. CDR3 sequence: CAISEPASGDALRTDTQYF. The CDR3 DNA sequence: TGTGCCATCAGTGAGCCCGCTAGCGGCGATGCCCTACGCACAGATACGCAGTATTTT.

The chain is built from TRBV20-1 and TRBJ1-1, with D possibly matching TRBD1 (6 bases). Deletions cut 6 bases from V and 6 bases from J, with 20 bases between. The CDR3 runs to 14 residues. Germline CDR1 is DFQATT and CDR2 is SNEGSKA (reference sequence). CDR3 region: CSAVWVQGSAEAFF. CDR3 DNA sequence: TGCAGTGCCGTGTGGGTACAGGGAAGTGCTGAAGCTTTCTTT.

This clonotype was seen more than once but under ten times. The CDR3 DNA reads TGTGCCAGCAGTTTATCACCCGGCAGGGGCTATGGCTACACCTTC. Translated: CASSLSPGRGYGYTF. This rearrangement joins TRBV27 to TRBJ1-2, with a possible D match to TRBD1 (6 bases). The CDR3 has 15 amino acids. The germline V gene encodes CDR1 MNHEY and CDR2 SMNVEV (reference sequence). Trimming removed 0 bases from V and 4 bases from J, with 12 bases in between.

The sample holds a few counts of this clonotype. The rearrangement uses TRBV20-1 and TRBJ1-5, with 8 bases fitting TRBD1. This CDR3 spans 15 amino acids. V dropped 6 bases and J dropped 6; count of bases not matched to a gene: 13. The germline V gene encodes CDR1 DFQATT and CDR2 SNEGSKA (reference sequence). The CDR3 coding sequence is TGCAGTGCCCCACTCGTACAGGGGGTCGGTCAGCCCCAGCATTTT. This translates into CSAPLVQGVGQPQHF.

This clonotype was observed a few times. The rearrangement joins TRBV12-3 or TRBV12-4 to TRBJ2-6; D is perhaps TRBD1 (5 bases). The length of the CDR3 is 16 residues. The V gene lost 4 bases and the J gene lost 0 bases, with 10 bases spanning the gap. The CDR3 sequence is CASSSRTHSGANVLTF. The DNA for the CDR3 is TGTGCCAGCAGTTCTCGGACACACTCTGGGGCCAACGTCCTGACTTTC.

A few counts support this clonotype. The chain recombines TRBV6-5 with TRBJ2-1, with 8 bases fitting TRBD1. Germline V gene lookup returns CDR1 MNHEY and CDR2 SVGAGI. V lost 4 bases and J lost 1; bases outside the gene matches: 3. The CDR3 runs to 15 residues. CDR3 sequence reads: CASSSGGLSYNEQFF. In nucleotides, the CDR3 is TGTGCCAGCAGTTCAGGGGGCCTTTCCTACAATGAGCAGTTCTTC.

This chain uses TRBV12-3 or TRBV12-4 with TRBJ2-7, with TRBD1 as a possible D gene (5 bases). The V and J ends lost 8 bases and 0 bases respectively, with 29 bases between them. There are 19 residues in the CDR3. The CDR3 nucleotides are TGTGCCAGCTCCGGAATTGATCTATACAGGCGCTTTACCTCCTACGAGCAGTACTTC. Its protein is CASSGIDLYRRFTSYEQYF.

The chain links TRBV4-1 to TRBJ1-2; no definite D call. The CDR3 is 14 amino acids. V was shortened by 4 bases and J by 4 bases, with 13 bases between the two germline ends. Germline V gene data show CDR1 as MGHRA and CDR2 as YSYEKL. The CDR3 bases are TGCGCCAGCAGCCGCAACACCGGGCCCTATGGCTACACCTTC. Amino acid sequence: CASSRNTGPYGYTF.

The chain uses TRBV5-1 and TRBJ1-4, with D tentatively TRBD1 (5 bases). From germline, CDR1 is SGHRS and CDR2 YFSETQ. This CDR3 is 12 amino acids long. The V gene lost 4 bases and the J gene lost 15 bases, with 16 bases spanning the gap. CDR3 region: CASSPPPGAMFF. In nucleotides, the CDR3 is TGCGCCAGCAGCCCCCCCCCCGGGGCGATGTTTTTT. The whole variable domain, filled in from reference TRBV5-1 and TRBJ1-4, reads KAGVTQTPRYLIKTRGQQVTLSCSPISGHRSVSWYQQTPGQGLQFLFEYFSETQRNKGNFPGRFSGRQFSNSRSEMNVSTLELGDSALYLCASSPPPGAMFFGSGTQLSVL.

The rearrangement links TRBV14 to TRBJ1-2; D unresolved. The CDR3 is 16 amino acids. Trimming removed 0 bases from V and 8 bases from J, with 19 bases in between. In germline, CDR1 is SGHDN, CDR2 FVKESK. In nucleotides, the CDR3 is TGTGCCAGCAGCCAAGATGTTCGAGGATGGGGTCGAGGCTACACCTTC. Its protein product is CASSQDVRGWGRGYTF.

V gene TRBV9 combines with J gene TRBJ1-3, with unresolved D. Germline-derived CDR1 and CDR2 are SGDLS and YYNGEE. The V end was cut by 0 bases, the J end by 0 bases, with 4 bases between. The CDR3 spans 14 residues. The DNA for the CDR3 is TGTGCCAGCAGCGTAGACCCCTCTGGAAACACCATATATTTT. This encodes CASSVDPSGNTIYF.